Below, one T cell receptor beta chain is given with its context. This sample was included in a study of early T cells in non-severe SARS-CoV-2 infection. Trimming took 5 bases from V and 1 from J, leaving 8 bases between them. The CDR3 covers 13 residues. Looked up from germline, CDR1 is MNHEY and CDR2 is SVGAGI. Unique molecular identifier tags were affixed to discrete cDNA molecules. TCRdb re-called the 5' RACE reads with MiXCR, one entry per CDR3 protein. The sample holds around 63,000 distinct CDR3 sequences; 10% to 15% are singletons and the top ten take about 4.7%. Sequencing was performed on whole blood. The source is an adult who was a healthcare worker with PCR-confirmed SARS-CoV-2 infection or an uninfected control (not recorded which). The chain employs TRBV6-5 and TRBJ1-1; the D is unclear. The CDR3 DNA is TGTGCCAGCAGTCCCCCCGAGAACACTGAAGCTTTCTTT. Translating it yields CASSPPENTEAFF.